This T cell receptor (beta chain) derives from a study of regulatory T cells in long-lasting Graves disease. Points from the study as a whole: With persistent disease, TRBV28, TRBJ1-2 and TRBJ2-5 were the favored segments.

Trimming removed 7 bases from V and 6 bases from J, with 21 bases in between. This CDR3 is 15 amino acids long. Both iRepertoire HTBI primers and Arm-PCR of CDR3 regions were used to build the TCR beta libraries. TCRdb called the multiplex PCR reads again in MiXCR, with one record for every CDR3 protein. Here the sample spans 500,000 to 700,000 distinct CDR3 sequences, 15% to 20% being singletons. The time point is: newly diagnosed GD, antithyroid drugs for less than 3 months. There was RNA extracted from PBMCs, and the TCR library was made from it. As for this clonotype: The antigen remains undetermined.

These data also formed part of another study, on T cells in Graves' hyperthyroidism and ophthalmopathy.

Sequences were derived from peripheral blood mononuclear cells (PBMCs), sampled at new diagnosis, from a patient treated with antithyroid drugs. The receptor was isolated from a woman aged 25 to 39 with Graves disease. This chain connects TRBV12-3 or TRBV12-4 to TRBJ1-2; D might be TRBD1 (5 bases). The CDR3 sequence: CASTPPGGVRHGYTF. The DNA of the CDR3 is TGTGCCAGCACCCCGCCGGGGGGGGTCAGGCATGGCTACACCTTC.